Following are 7 T cell receptor beta chains from one sample sequenced in a study of regulatory T cells in long-lasting Graves disease. Libraries of TCR beta came from iRepertoire HTBI primers plus Arm-PCR of CDR3 regions. TCRdb re-called the multiplex PCR reads through MiXCR, storing one row per CDR3 protein. Of approximately 350,000 distinct CDR3 sequences detected, roughly 17% appear once; the ten largest clones hold over 20%. The time point denotes: newly diagnosed GD, antithyroid drugs for less than 3 months. Extracted RNA from PBMCs served as the source of the TCR library. These records were also assigned to another study, of T cells in Graves' hyperthyroidism and ophthalmopathy.

The sequences come from peripheral blood mononuclear cells (PBMCs), collected at new diagnosis, from a patient treated with antithyroid drugs. The receptors originated from a woman between 18 and 29 years old with Graves disease.

In this sample, this clonotype turned up many times. The chain carries TRBV3-1 and TRBJ2-3; 8 nucleotides align to TRBD2. V trimming: 1 base; J trimming: 4 bases; junction bases outside the gene matches: 13. The germline gives CDR1 LGHDT, CDR2 YNNKEL (reference sequence). CDR3 length: 18 residues. Written as DNA, the CDR3 is TGTGCCAGCAGCCAAGTTCTGCCCCGGGCGGGAGGCGCAGATACGCAGTATTTT. The encoded protein is CASSQVLPRAGGADTQYF.

This clonotype appeared once. The chain couples TRBV6-4 to TRBJ2-1, with D possibly being TRBD2 (5 bases). There are 15 residues in the CDR3. V was clipped by 0 bases and J by 3 bases, with 9 bases between them. Germline-derived CDR1 and CDR2 are MRHNA and SNTAGT. CDR3 sequence (DNA): TGTGCCAGCAGTGACTCAGCGGACCGCTACAATGAGCAGTTCTTC. It encodes CASSDSADRYNEQFF.

The J gene is TRBJ1-5, the V gene TRBV7-9; the D gene is possibly TRBD1 (6 bases). Germline CDR1 SEHNR, CDR2 FQNEAQ (reference sequence). Trimming cost V 5 bases and J 6 bases, with 17 bases left between them. The CDR3 spans 15 residues. The CDR3 nucleotides read TGTGCCAGCAGCCCCCGGGGGGGCGGAGGTCAGCCCCAGCATTTT. This codes for CASSPRGGGGQPQHF.

DNA of the CDR3: TGTGCCAGCAGCTGGGACCGCCTGACCTACGAGCAGTACTTC. Amino acids: CASSWDRLTYEQYF. The V and J genes are TRBV5-5 and TRBJ2-7, with D perhaps TRBD1 or TRBD2 (5 bases each). The CDR3 loop spans 14 amino acids. Trimming cost V 3 bases and J 2 bases, with 12 bases left between them. CDR1 is SGHKS and CDR2 is YYEKEE in the germline V gene (reference sequence).

This clonotype showed up many times. The rearrangement joins TRBV6-6 to TRBJ1-5; 7 positions agree with TRBD1. Trimming took 0 bases from V and 3 from J; bases not matched to a gene: 2. Germline V gene data show CDR1 as MNHNY and CDR2 as SVGAGI (reference sequence). The CDR3 has 15 amino acids. CDR3 residues: CASSYSTGNNQPQHF. The CDR3, as DNA: TGTGCCAGCAGTTACTCGACAGGGAACAATCAGCCCCAGCATTTT.

The table lists this clonotype with many counts. The rearrangement joins TRBV18 to TRBJ1-4; D perhaps matches TRBD1 (5 bases). The CDR3 sequence is 17 residues long. Germline values: CDR1 KGHSH, CDR2 LQKENI. With 6 bases removed from V and 0 bases from J, the gap between germline ends came to 17 bases. The DNA of the CDR3 is TGTGCCAGCTCGCCGACTGTAGGACATTCAACTAATGAAAAACTGTTTTTT. Amino acid sequence: CASSPTVGHSTNEKLFF.

This clonotype was counted ten times or more. The chain uses TRBV11-2 and TRBJ1-3, with D maybe TRBD1 (5 bases). V was trimmed by 6 bases and J by 0 bases, leaving 12 bases between them. There are 15 residues in the CDR3. Germline loops: CDR1 SGHAT, CDR2 FQNNGV. This chain's CDR3 is CASSLDRLSGNTIYF. The CDR3, as DNA: TGTGCCAGCAGTCTCGACAGACTCTCTGGAAACACCATATATTTT.